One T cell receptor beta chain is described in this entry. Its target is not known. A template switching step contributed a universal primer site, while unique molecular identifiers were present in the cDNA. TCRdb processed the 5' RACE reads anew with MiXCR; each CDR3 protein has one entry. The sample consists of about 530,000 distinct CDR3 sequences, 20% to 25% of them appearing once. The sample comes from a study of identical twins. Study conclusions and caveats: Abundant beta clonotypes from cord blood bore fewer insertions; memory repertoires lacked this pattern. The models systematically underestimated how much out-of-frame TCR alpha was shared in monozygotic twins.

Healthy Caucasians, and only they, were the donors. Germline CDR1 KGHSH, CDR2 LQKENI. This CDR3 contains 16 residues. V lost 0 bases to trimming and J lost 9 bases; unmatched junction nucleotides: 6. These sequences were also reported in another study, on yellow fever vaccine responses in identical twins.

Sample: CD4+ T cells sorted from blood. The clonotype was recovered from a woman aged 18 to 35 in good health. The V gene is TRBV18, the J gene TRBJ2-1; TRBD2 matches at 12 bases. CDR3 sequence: CASSPPTSGRLGEQFF. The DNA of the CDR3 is TGTGCCAGCTCACCACCCACTAGCGGGAGGCTGGGTGAGCAGTTCTTC. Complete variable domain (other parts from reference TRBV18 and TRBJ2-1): NAGVMQNPRHLVRRRGQEARLRCSPMKGHSHVYWYRQLPEEGLKFMVYLQKENIIDESGMPKERFSAEFPKEGPSILRIQQVVRGDSAAYFCASSPPTSGRLGEQFFGPGTRLTVL.